This note documents a single T cell receptor (beta chain) sequence. The data were obtained in a study of blood T cell repertoires in COVID-19. Study-level information: Whether acute or convalescent, the COVID-19 samples came from the United States, Italy and Spain.

Per the original data handling: Reference gene primer amplification gave nucleated cell count estimates. Here immunoSEQ multiplex PCR was the method, and the copy in TCRdb shows in-frame clones only, minus some. The D gene and trimming were derived from the DNA, and the V and J assignments and clone size from that table. The top ten clones hold 5.9% of a sample with about 200,000 clones, about nine tenths of them seen once. V gave up 6 bases and J gave up 4 bases; unmatched junction bases: 7. CDR1 and CDR2 (germline): LNHDA, SQIVND (reference sequence). CDR3 length equals 14 residues. This clonotype originated in an elderly man with acute or convalescent COVID-19. This chain joins TRBV19 and TRBJ1-1, with TRBD1 matching 8 bases. Sequencing was carried out using peripheral blood. The CDR3 nucleotides read TGTGCCAGTAGGTCAGGGGGCGCGGTCACTGAAGCTTTCTTT. Amino acids: CASRSGGAVTEAFF.